This T cell receptor (beta chain) was obtained from a study of beta chain features in type 1 diabetes. Whole-study results and caveats: Small HLA sub-analyses could not settle whether HLA shapes TCRB rearrangement. Junctions at VDJ sites from type 1 diabetes patients had fewer insertions and more deletions. Moderate but significant shortening of TCRB CDR3s was recorded in all four CD4+ subsets from Type 1 diabetes patients. Shorter templates may be favored by PCR, equally so in patients and controls.

Details on this clone: Its antigen is undetermined.

CDR3 size: 14 residues. J gave up 7 bases and V 6 bases, and 5 bases lay outside the gene matches. Per germline, CDR1 SNHLY and CDR2 FYNNEI. Every isolated RNA sample was fully reverse transcribed, so sequencing captured expressed TCRB transcripts. Clones were sequenced by immunoSEQ multiplex PCR, and TCRdb holds only the in-frame ones, with some missing. The sample holds roughly 290,000 clones, 7% to 9% seen once. This TCR came from a woman younger than 30 in good health. The sequenced sample consisted of central memory CD4+ T cells from blood. The V and J genes are TRBV2 and TRBJ1-5; TRBD1 matches 11 bases. This CDR3 is CASRDRGPRQPQHF. In DNA form, the CDR3 reads TGTGCCAGCAGGGACAGGGGGCCCAGGCAGCCCCAGCATTTT. Full variable domain (missing parts from reference TRBV2 and TRBJ1-5): EPEVTQTPSHQVTQMGQEVILRCVPISNHLYFYWYRQILGQKVEFLVSFYNNEISEKSEIFDDQFSVERPDGSNFTLKIRSTKLEDSAMYFCASRDRGPRQPQHFGDGTRLSIL.